Following are 32 T cell receptor beta chains from one sample sequenced in a study of blood T cells in healthy people across ages (dated by TCRdb to the mid-2010s). The method was 5' RACE. A second PCR of 7 to 11 cycles was performed with a sample-barcoded 5' primer and a J-beta primer mix. The raw public reads went through TCRdb reprocessing: fastp at Q25, MiXCR clone calling, in-frame beta chains kept. Rows are unified per CDR3 protein, each entry keeping the most common DNA and genes. This sample comprises approximately 2,000,000 distinct CDR3 sequences, more than 35% of them detected only once. The ten biggest clones cover roughly 23% of the sample. Sequencing input: blood. These receptors all come from a human donor in good health.

The gene calls are TRBV7-2 and TRBJ1-2, with D unresolved. V shed 1 base and J shed 4 bases, with 10 bases lying between them. Germline values: CDR1 SGHTA, CDR2 FQGNSA. The CDR3 sequence is 14 residues long. CDR3 bases: TGTGCCAGCAGCTTAGGAGCCAGCTTCTATGGCTACACCTTC. Encoded protein: CASSLGASFYGYTF.

V usage is TRBV5-1 and J usage is TRBJ2-7; the match to TRBD2 covers 13 bases. Per the germline V gene, CDR1 is SGHRS and CDR2 is YFSETQ. The CDR3 consists of 14 residues. The V and J ends lost 0 bases and 6 bases, in that order; junction bases with no gene match: 0. DNA for the CDR3: TGCGCCAGCAGCTTGGGGACTAGCGGGAGCGAGCAGTACTTC. It is translated as CASSLGTSGSEQYF.

This clonotype was found a few times. DNA of the CDR3: TGTGCCAGCAGACCTACGACAGTCTGCACAGATACGCAGTATTTT. Amino acid sequence: CASRPTTVCTDTQYF. This chain connects TRBV28 to TRBJ2-3; perhaps TRBD1 as D (5 bases). The CDR3 has 15 residues. Trimming stripped 6 bases from V and 1 base from J, with 14 bases between. Germline CDR1 MDHEN, CDR2 SYDVKM.

This sequence joins TRBV6-5 and TRBJ1-1, with D possibly TRBD1 on 5 matching bases. Germline-derived CDR1 and CDR2 are MNHEY and SVGAGI. This CDR3 spans 15 amino acids. Trimming took 0 bases from V and 2 from J, leaving 10 bases between them. CDR3 residues: CASSYSTGTNTEAFF. The CDR3 nucleotides read TGTGCCAGCAGTTACTCAACAGGAACAAACACTGAAGCTTTCTTT.

This clonotype was detected a few times. The rearrangement links TRBV20-1 to TRBJ1-2; a weak D match, TRBD1 (6 bases). The CDR3 has 12 amino acids. V lost 7 bases and J lost 12, with 21 bases in between. CDR1 and CDR2 (germline): DFQATT, SNEGSKA (reference sequence). In DNA form, the CDR3 reads TGCAGTGTTTTCGGACAGCCCACGTTGCACACCTTC. Its protein is CSVFGQPTLHTF.

Note on this clonotype: It may be a read error: a sequence one base away is much more abundant. The genes are TRBV10-3 and TRBJ2-5; 10 positions agree with TRBD1. Germline CDR1 is ENHRY and CDR2 is SYGVKD. The CDR3 length is 15 residues. The V and J ends lost 5 bases and 11 bases, in that order; junction bases with no gene match: 14. The CDR3 DNA reads as TGTGCCATCAGTTCAGGACAGGGGGACTACAATGAGCAGTACTTC. This translates into CAISSGQGDYNEQYF.

The chain recombines TRBV29-1 with TRBJ2-1; 9 bases fit TRBD1. The CDR3 contains 13 residues. Trimming removed 4 bases from V and 6 bases from J; junction bases left unmatched: 4. Germline CDR1 reads SQVTM; CDR2 reads ANQGSEA. This CDR3 is CSVGRDRANEQFF. The DNA of the CDR3 is TGCAGCGTTGGGCGGGACAGGGCCAATGAGCAGTTCTTC.

This clonotype has a single count. The V gene is TRBV10-3, the J gene TRBJ2-1; 9 bases line up with TRBD1. The V gene's germline CDR1 is ENHRY and CDR2 SYGVKD. Unmatched junction bases numbered 11, after V lost 10 bases and J lost 1 base. The CDR3 consists of 16 residues. The chain's CDR3 is CATESTGGKSYNEQFF. DNA of the CDR3: TGTGCCACCGAAAGTACAGGGGGCAAATCCTACAATGAGCAGTTCTTC.

Concerning this clonotype: One end of the junction is discordant with germline, which a read error may explain. V usage is TRBV6-2 or TRBV6-3 and J usage is TRBJ1-3; D is ambiguous. This CDR3 is built from 15 residues. Germline V CDR1 and CDR2: MNHEY, SVGEGT. CDR3 residues: CASSSPQRAGNTIYF. The DNA of the CDR3 is TGTGCCAGCAGCTCCCCTCAGCGGGCTGGAAATACCATATATTTT.

The rearrangement links TRBV2 to TRBJ2-3; D possibly matches TRBD1 or TRBD2 (5 bases each). The CDR3 spans 16 residues. Germline values: CDR1 SNHLY, CDR2 FYNNEI. Trimming took 7 bases from V and 2 from J, leaving 19 bases between them. The CDR3 loop reads CASILGESPFTDTQYF. The CDR3, as DNA: TGTGCCAGCATCCTGGGGGAGTCCCCCTTCACAGATACGCAGTATTTT.

This clonotype was detected only a few times. One end of the junction is discordant with germline, which a read error may explain. The chain has TRBV29-1 and TRBJ2-1; D remains unclear. Per the germline V gene, CDR1 is SQVTM and CDR2 is ANQGSEA. This CDR3 has 11 residues. CDR3 residues: CSVGANNVQFF. The CDR3 DNA is TGCAGCGTTGGGGCCAACAATGTGCAGTTCTTC.

Concerning this clonotype: A junction end diverges from the germline sequence, so it may reflect a read error. The chain joins TRBV29-1 to TRBJ2-1; TRBD1 aligns across 7 bases. There are 15 residues in the CDR3. CDR1 SQVTM and CDR2 ANQGSEA come from the germline V gene. CDR3 coding DNA: TGCAGCGTTCAAGATTCAGGCAGGGGGTCCAATGAGCAGTTCTTC. Its translation is CSVQDSGRGSNEQFF.

This sequence joins TRBV7-8 and TRBJ1-1; no clear D gene. This CDR3 has 14 residues. Germline CDR1 is SGHVS and CDR2 is FQNEAQ. V dropped 2 bases and J dropped 4 bases, with 11 bases sitting between them. Here the CDR3 DNA reads TGTGCCAGCAGCTTATTAGGGAGGGTCACTGAAGCTTTCTTT. Translating gives CASSLLGRVTEAFF. The whole variable domain, filled in from reference TRBV7-8 and TRBJ1-1, reads GAGVSQSPRYKVAKRGQDVALRCDPISGHVSLFWYQQALGQGPEFLTYFQNEAQLDKSGLPSDRFFAERPEGSVSTLKIQRTQQEDSAVYLCASSLLGRVTEAFFGQGTRLTVV.

The rearrangement links TRBV27 to TRBJ1-3; TRBD1 matches 7 bases. V lost 3 bases, J lost 0 bases, and 2 bases stayed unmatched. The CDR3 is made up of 15 amino acids. Germline V gene data show CDR1 as MNHEY and CDR2 as SMNVEV (reference sequence). CDR3 nucleotide sequence: TGTGCCAGCAGTTTGGACAGGACCTCTGGAAACACCATATATTTT. Amino acids: CASSLDRTSGNTIYF.

Only a few counts were recorded for this clonotype. J is TRBJ2-1 and V is TRBV4-3; possibly TRBD2 for D (5 bases). CDR3 length equals 18 residues. The germline V gene encodes CDR1 LGHNA and CDR2 YSLEER. The V end was cut by 1 base, the J end by 2 bases, with 18 bases between. CDR3 sequence (DNA): TGCGCCAGCAGCCAAGTCTCGCCGGGGATCACAACCTACAATGAGCAGTTCTTC. Translation gives CASSQVSPGITTYNEQFF.

This clonotype has just a few counts. The chain is built from TRBV13 and TRBJ1-6; D perhaps matches TRBD1 (5 bases). Germline CDR1 is PRHDT and CDR2 is FYEKMQ (reference sequence). The CDR3 runs 17 residues. Trimming removed 5 bases from V and 5 bases from J, with 19 bases in between. CDR3 loop: CASSDSPLGPDNSPLHF. Here the CDR3 DNA reads TGTGCCAGCAGCGACTCTCCTCTGGGGCCGGATAATTCACCCCTCCACTTT.

This clonotype was counted at least ten times. The chain is built from TRBV7-6 and TRBJ2-3; 13 nucleotides align to TRBD2. Germline assignment: CDR1 SGHVS and CDR2 FNYEAQ. The CDR3 runs 16 residues. Trimming cost V 4 bases and J 6 bases; bases outside gene matches: 7. The CDR3 sequence: CASSSRLAGGLDTQYF. CDR3 DNA: TGTGCCAGCAGCTCCCGACTAGCGGGGGGTCTTGATACGCAGTATTTT.

V gene TRBV27 combines with J gene TRBJ1-2; D is possibly TRBD1 (6 bases). The germline CDR1 and CDR2 sequences are MNHEY and SMNVEV (reference sequence). Deletions cut 8 bases from V and 3 bases from J, with 13 bases between. This CDR3 contains 13 residues. CDR3 protein: CASGYRVDYGYTF. In nucleotides, the CDR3 is TGTGCCAGCGGCTACAGGGTTGACTATGGCTACACCTTC.

V gene TRBV19 combines with J gene TRBJ2-5; TRBD2 aligns across 7 bases. The ends lost 7 bases at V and 1 base at J; junction bases unmatched: 6. The CDR3 runs 14 residues. CDR1 is LNHDA and CDR2 is SQIVND in the germline V gene (reference sequence). CDR3 nucleotides: TGTGCCAGTACGATGGGGACTACCCAAGAGACCCAGTACTTC. It specifies CASTMGTTQETQYF.

This chain links TRBV6-2 or TRBV6-3 with TRBJ2-3; a possible D gene is TRBD2 (6 bases). V was pared by 3 bases and J by 2 bases, with 15 bases between. This CDR3 spans 16 amino acids. The germline V gene has CDR1 MNHEY and CDR2 SVGEGT. CDR3 sequence reads: CASSYGEVTPTDTQYF. Written as DNA, the CDR3 is TGTGCCAGCAGTTATGGGGAGGTCACCCCCACAGATACGCAGTATTTT.

This clonotype was observed many times. The chain combines TRBV7-2 with TRBJ2-7, with 9 bases aligning to TRBD1. CDR1 SGHTA and CDR2 FQGNSA come from the germline V gene. With 5 bases clipped from V and 4 bases from J, the junction kept 9 bases outside the gene matches. The length of the CDR3 is 15 residues. This CDR3 reads CASSLPGQGKYEQYF. For the CDR3, the DNA is TGTGCCAGCAGCCTACCGGGACAGGGAAAATACGAGCAGTACTTC.

This rearrangement joins TRBV11-2 to TRBJ2-1; 11 bases line up with TRBD2. The CDR3 sequence is 14 residues long. V shed 5 bases and J 9 bases; nucleotides not matched to a gene: 6. Looked up from germline, CDR1 is SGHAT and CDR2 is FQNNGV. CDR3 region: CASSALAGEVEQFF. CDR3 bases: TGTGCCAGCAGCGCACTAGCGGGGGAGGTTGAGCAGTTCTTC.

The DNA of the CDR3 is TGTGCCAGCAGTTACCGGACAGGGACGGGCGAGCAGTACTTC. It translates to CASSYRTGTGEQYF. The chain couples TRBV6-5 to TRBJ2-7; 8 bases fit TRBD1. Germline CDR1 and CDR2: MNHEY and SVGAGI. Unmatched junction bases numbered 6, after V lost 2 bases and J lost 6 bases. This CDR3 has 14 amino acids.

The chain joins TRBV4-1 to TRBJ1-2; TRBD1 matches 10 bases. After removal of 4 bases from V and 4 bases from J, the junction contained 9 bases not matched to a gene. Germline CDR1 and CDR2: MGHRA and YSYEKL. The CDR3 runs to 16 residues. The CDR3 loop reads CASSPSRDRGRYGYTF. CDR3 DNA sequence: TGCGCCAGCAGCCCATCCCGGGACAGGGGCCGCTATGGCTACACCTTC.

This clonotype was observed a handful of times. This sequence joins TRBV2 and TRBJ2-1; the D gene is possibly TRBD1 (5 bases). Trimming left V 5 bases short and J 5 bases short, with 10 bases between. This CDR3 is built from 13 residues. From germline, CDR1 is SNHLY and CDR2 FYNNEI. Here the CDR3 DNA reads TGTGCCAGCAGTTACAGGAGCAACAATGAGCAGTTCTTC. Translating gives CASSYRSNNEQFF.

This clonotype was picked up a small number of times. An end of the junction does not agree with germline; a read error may underlie this. CDR3 region: CTSSGAGGSSYEQYF. The CDR3 coding sequence is TGTACCAGCAGTGGAGCGGGGGGAAGCTCCTACGAGCAGTACTTC. J is TRBJ2-7 and V is TRBV25-1; TRBD2 aligns across 9 bases. This CDR3 spans 15 amino acids. Looked up from germline, CDR1 is MGHDK and CDR2 is SYGVNS.

CDR3 DNA sequence: TGCGCCAGCAGCCAAGGAGTTGGGGAGGATCAGCCCCAGCATTTT. Protein sequence: CASSQGVGEDQPQHF. J is TRBJ1-5 and V is TRBV4-1; no clear D gene. Germline CDR1 reads MGHRA; CDR2 reads YSYEKL. V gave up 1 base and J gave up 5 bases, with 12 bases separating them. This CDR3 region has 15 residues.

The rearrangement joins TRBV7-2 to TRBJ1-6, with D possibly being TRBD1 (6 bases). CDR1 SGHTA and CDR2 FQGNSA come from the germline V gene. This CDR3 has 15 residues. V shed 2 bases and J shed 4 bases, with 9 bases lying between them. CDR3 region: CASSLQGNYNSPLHF. CDR3 bases: TGTGCCAGCAGCTTACAGGGGAATTATAATTCACCCCTCCACTTT.

This chain uses TRBV5-1 with TRBJ2-5; TRBD2 matches 11 bases. The germline V gene encodes CDR1 SGHRS and CDR2 YFSETQ. The CDR3 covers 15 residues. V lost 2 bases, J lost 4 bases, and 4 bases stayed unmatched. This chain's CDR3 is CASSLRLAGPETQYF. The CDR3 nucleotides read TGCGCCAGCAGCTTAAGACTAGCGGGGCCAGAGACCCAGTACTTC.

This chain uses TRBV29-1 with TRBJ2-5; perhaps TRBD1 as D (6 bases). The DNA end lines up better with TRBJ2-7; the J call may be wrong. The V gene's germline CDR1 is SQVTM and CDR2 ANQGSEA. This CDR3 has 13 amino acids. The CDR3 DNA sequence: TGCAGCGTCGGGACATATAATCCCTACGAGCAGTACTTC. Translating gives CSVGTYNPYEQYF.

This clonotype was detected a few times. This chain links TRBV3-1 with TRBJ2-7; weak D call: TRBD1 (6 bases). The V end was cut by 4 bases, the J end by 0 bases, with 10 bases between. Germline V gene sequence: CDR1 LGHDT, CDR2 YNNKEL (reference sequence). This CDR3 has 14 amino acids. The CDR3 DNA sequence: TGTGCCAGCAGCCGAGGACAGCGCTCCTACGAGCAGTACTTC. This gives the protein CASSRGQRSYEQYF.

The chain combines TRBV24-1 with TRBJ1-5; no reliable D call. The germline gives CDR1 KGHDR, CDR2 SFDVKD. V lost 5 bases to trimming and J lost 9 bases, with 13 bases between them. This CDR3 is 13 amino acids long. The CDR3 is CATSGAALGPQHF. In nucleotides, the CDR3 is TGTGCCACCAGTGGGGCAGCGTTAGGGCCCCAGCATTTT.